This T cell receptor (beta chain) was documented in a study of shared clonotypes between healthy human individuals. Of note for this clone: At the DNA level, this CDR3 is encoded by other sequences in the same sample as well.

Repertoires were generated with immunoSEQ multiplex PCR, while TCRdb's copy carries only in-frame clones and drops some. The sample yields some 660,000 clones, roughly 72% seen once. V dropped 2 bases and J dropped 0 bases, with 2 bases sitting between them. This CDR3 has 13 amino acids. Looked up from germline, CDR1 is MDHEN and CDR2 is SYDVKM. Sequencing input: memory CD4+ T cells sorted from blood. Subset described: CD45RA-negative fraction. V and J are TRBV28 and TRBJ2-1; D unclear. This sequence originates from a woman aged 25-40 years in good health. CDR3 bases: TGTGCCAGCAGTTTAGACTCCTACAATGAGCAGTTCTTC. Encoded protein: CASSLDSYNEQFF. Looking up the rest from reference TRBV28 and TRBJ2-1 gives the full variable domain: DVKVTQSSRYLVKRTGEKVFLECVQDMDHENMFWYRQDPGLGLRLIYFSYDVKMKEKGDIPEGYSVSREKKERFSLILESASTNQTSMYLCASSLDSYNEQFFGPGTRLTVL.